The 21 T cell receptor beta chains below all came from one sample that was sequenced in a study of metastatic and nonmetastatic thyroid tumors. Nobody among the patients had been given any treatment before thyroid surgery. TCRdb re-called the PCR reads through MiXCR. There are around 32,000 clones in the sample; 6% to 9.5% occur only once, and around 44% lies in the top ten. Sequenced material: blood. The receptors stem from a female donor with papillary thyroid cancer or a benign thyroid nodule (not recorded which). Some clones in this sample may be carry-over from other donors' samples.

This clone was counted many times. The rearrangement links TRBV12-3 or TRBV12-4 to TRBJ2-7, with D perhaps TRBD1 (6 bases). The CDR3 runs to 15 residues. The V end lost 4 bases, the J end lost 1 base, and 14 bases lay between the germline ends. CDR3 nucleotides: TGTGCCAGCAGTTCCGGGACATCCCGATCCTACGAGCAGTACTTC. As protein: CASSSGTSRSYEQYF.

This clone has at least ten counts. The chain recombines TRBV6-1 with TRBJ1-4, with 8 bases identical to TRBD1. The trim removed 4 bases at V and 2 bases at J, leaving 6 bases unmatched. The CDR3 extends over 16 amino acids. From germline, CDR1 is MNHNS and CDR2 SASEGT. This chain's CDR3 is CASSGPRQGTNEKLFF. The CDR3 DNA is TGTGCCAGCAGTGGACCCAGACAGGGGACTAATGAAAAACTGTTTTTT.

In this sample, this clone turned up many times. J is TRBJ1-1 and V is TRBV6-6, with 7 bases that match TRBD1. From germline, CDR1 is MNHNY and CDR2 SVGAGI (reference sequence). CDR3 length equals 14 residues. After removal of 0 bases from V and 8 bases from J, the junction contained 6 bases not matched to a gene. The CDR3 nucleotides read TGTGCCAGCAGTTACTCAGGGGGCAGGGACGAAGCTTTCTTT. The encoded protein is CASSYSGGRDEAFF.

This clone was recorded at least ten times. Written as DNA, the CDR3 is TGTGCCAGCAGTCCCGCATTGACACTGTTTTACAATGAGCAGTTCTTC. It specifies CASSPALTLFYNEQFF. V and J are TRBV6-1 and TRBJ2-1; D remains ambiguous. Deletions cut 5 bases from V and 4 bases from J, with 18 bases between. Germline assignment: CDR1 MNHNS and CDR2 SASEGT. CDR3 length: 16 amino acids.

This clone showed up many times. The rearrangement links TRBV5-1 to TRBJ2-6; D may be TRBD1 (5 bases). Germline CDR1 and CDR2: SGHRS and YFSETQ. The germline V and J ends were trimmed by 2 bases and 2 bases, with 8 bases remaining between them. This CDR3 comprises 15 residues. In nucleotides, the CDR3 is TGCGCCAGCAGCTTCTCAGGGACTGGGGCCAACGTCCTGACTTTC. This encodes CASSFSGTGANVLTF.

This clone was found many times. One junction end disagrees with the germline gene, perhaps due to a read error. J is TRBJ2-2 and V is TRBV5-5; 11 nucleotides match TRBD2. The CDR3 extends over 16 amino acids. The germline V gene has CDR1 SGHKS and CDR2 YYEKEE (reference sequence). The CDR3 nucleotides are TGTGCCAGCAGCTTGGCCGGGACTAGCGGCGCCGGGGAGTTGTTTTTT. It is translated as CASSLAGTSGAGELFF.

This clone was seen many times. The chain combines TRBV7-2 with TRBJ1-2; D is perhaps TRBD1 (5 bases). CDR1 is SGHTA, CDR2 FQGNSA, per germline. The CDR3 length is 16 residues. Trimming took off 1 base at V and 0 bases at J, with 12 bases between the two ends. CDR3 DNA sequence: TGTGCCAGCAGCTTAGGTGGGACCCGAGCTAACTATGGCTACACCTTC. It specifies CASSLGGTRANYGYTF.

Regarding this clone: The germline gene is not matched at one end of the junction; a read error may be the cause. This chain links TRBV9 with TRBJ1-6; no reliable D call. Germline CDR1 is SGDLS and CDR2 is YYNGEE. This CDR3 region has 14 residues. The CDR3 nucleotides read TGTGCCAGCAGCGTACAAGGACCGAATTCACCCCCCCACTTT. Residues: CASSVQGPNSPPHF.

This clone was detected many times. The CDR3 reads CASSLHGTSGGTDTQYF. The CDR3 nucleotides read TGTGCCAGCAGTTTACATGGGACTAGCGGGGGCACAGATACGCAGTATTTT. This chain connects TRBV12-3 or TRBV12-4 to TRBJ2-3, with 13 positions matching TRBD2. With 2 bases clipped from V and 1 base from J, the junction kept 3 bases outside the gene matches. The CDR3 covers 17 residues.

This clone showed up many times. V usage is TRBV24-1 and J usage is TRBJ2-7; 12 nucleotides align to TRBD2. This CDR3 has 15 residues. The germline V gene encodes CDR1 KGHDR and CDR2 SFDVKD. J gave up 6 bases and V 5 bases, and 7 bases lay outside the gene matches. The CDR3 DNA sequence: TGTGCCACCAGTGCTAGCGGGGGGGGCAAGAGCGAGCAGTACTTC. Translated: CATSASGGGKSEQYF.

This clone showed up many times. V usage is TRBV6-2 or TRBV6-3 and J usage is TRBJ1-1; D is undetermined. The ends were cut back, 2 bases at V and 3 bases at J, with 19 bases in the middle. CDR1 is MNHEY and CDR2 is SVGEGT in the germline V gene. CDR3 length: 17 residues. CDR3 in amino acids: CASSYNYNLAFYTEAFF. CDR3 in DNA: TGTGCCAGCAGTTACAACTACAACCTTGCGTTCTACACTGAAGCTTTCTTT.

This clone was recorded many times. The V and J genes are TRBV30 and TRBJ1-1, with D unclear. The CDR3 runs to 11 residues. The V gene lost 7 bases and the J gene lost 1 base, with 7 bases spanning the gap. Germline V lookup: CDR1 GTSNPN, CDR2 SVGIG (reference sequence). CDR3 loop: CAYSRNTEAFF. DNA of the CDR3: TGTGCCTATTCGAGGAACACTGAAGCTTTCTTT.

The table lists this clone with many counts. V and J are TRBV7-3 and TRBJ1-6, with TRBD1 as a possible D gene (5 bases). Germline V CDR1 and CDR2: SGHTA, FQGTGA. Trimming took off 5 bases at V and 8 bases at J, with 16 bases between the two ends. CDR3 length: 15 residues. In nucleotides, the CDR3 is TGTGCCAGCAGCCCAACCGGGGGGACTTATTCACCCCTCCACTTT. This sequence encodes CASSPTGGTYSPLHF.

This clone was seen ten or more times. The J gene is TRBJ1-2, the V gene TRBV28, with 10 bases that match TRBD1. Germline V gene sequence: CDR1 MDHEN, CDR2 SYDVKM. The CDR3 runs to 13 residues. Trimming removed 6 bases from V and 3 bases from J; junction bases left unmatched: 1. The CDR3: CASRTGGDYGYTF. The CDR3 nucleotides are TGTGCCAGCAGGACAGGGGGCGACTATGGCTACACCTTC.

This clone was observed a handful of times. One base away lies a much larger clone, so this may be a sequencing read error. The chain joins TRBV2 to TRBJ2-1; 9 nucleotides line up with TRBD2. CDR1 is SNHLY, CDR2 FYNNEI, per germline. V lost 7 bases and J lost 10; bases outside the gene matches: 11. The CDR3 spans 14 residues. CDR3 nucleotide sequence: TGTGCCAGCATGGCGGGAGGGCCAATTTTGGAGCAGTTCTTC. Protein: CASMAGGPILEQFF.

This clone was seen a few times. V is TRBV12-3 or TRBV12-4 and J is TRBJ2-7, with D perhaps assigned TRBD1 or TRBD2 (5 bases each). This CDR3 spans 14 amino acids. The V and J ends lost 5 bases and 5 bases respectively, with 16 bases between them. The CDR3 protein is CASSRLGDHNEQYF. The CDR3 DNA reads TGTGCCAGCAGTCGGCTAGGGGACCACAACGAGCAGTACTTC.

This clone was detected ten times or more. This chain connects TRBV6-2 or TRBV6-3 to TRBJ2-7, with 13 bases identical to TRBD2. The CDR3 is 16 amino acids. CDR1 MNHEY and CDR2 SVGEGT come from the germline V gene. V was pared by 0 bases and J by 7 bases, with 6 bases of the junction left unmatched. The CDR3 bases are TGTGCCAGCAGTTACTCGACGACTAGCGGGAGGTGGGAGCAGTACTTC. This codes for CASSYSTTSGRWEQYF.

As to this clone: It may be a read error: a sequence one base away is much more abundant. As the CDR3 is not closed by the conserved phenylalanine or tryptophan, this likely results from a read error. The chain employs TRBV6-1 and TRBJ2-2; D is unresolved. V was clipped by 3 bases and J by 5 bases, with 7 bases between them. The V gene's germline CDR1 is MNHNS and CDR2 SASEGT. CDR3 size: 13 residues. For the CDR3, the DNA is TGTGCCAGCAGTGAGTATAGGACCGGGGAGCTGTTTTCT. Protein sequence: CASSEYRTGELFS.

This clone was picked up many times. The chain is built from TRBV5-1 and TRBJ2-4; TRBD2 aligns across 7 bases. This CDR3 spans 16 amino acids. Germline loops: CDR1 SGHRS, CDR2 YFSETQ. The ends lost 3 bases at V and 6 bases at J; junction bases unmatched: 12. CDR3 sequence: CASSWGGLGLLNIQYF. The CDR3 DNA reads TGCGCCAGCAGCTGGGGGGGATTGGGGTTATTAAACATTCAGTACTTC. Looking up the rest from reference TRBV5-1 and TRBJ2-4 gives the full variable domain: KAGVTQTPRYLIKTRGQQVTLSCSPISGHRSVSWYQQTPGQGLQFLFEYFSETQRNKGNFPGRFSGRQFSNSRSEMNVSTLELGDSALYLCASSWGGLGLLNIQYFGAGTRLSVL.

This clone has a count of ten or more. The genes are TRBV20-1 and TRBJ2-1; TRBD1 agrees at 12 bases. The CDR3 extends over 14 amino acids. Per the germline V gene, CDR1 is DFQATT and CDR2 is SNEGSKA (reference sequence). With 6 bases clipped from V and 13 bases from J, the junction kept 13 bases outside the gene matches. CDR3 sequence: CSAVGQGAWAAQFF. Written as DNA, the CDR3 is TGCAGTGCCGTGGGACAGGGGGCTTGGGCCGCTCAGTTCTTC.

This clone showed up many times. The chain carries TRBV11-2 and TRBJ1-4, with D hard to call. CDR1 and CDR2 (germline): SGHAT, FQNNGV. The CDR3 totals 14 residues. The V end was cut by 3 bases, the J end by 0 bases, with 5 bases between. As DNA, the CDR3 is TGTGCCAGCAGCTTCGGGGCAACTAATGAAAAACTGTTTTTT. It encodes CASSFGATNEKLFF.